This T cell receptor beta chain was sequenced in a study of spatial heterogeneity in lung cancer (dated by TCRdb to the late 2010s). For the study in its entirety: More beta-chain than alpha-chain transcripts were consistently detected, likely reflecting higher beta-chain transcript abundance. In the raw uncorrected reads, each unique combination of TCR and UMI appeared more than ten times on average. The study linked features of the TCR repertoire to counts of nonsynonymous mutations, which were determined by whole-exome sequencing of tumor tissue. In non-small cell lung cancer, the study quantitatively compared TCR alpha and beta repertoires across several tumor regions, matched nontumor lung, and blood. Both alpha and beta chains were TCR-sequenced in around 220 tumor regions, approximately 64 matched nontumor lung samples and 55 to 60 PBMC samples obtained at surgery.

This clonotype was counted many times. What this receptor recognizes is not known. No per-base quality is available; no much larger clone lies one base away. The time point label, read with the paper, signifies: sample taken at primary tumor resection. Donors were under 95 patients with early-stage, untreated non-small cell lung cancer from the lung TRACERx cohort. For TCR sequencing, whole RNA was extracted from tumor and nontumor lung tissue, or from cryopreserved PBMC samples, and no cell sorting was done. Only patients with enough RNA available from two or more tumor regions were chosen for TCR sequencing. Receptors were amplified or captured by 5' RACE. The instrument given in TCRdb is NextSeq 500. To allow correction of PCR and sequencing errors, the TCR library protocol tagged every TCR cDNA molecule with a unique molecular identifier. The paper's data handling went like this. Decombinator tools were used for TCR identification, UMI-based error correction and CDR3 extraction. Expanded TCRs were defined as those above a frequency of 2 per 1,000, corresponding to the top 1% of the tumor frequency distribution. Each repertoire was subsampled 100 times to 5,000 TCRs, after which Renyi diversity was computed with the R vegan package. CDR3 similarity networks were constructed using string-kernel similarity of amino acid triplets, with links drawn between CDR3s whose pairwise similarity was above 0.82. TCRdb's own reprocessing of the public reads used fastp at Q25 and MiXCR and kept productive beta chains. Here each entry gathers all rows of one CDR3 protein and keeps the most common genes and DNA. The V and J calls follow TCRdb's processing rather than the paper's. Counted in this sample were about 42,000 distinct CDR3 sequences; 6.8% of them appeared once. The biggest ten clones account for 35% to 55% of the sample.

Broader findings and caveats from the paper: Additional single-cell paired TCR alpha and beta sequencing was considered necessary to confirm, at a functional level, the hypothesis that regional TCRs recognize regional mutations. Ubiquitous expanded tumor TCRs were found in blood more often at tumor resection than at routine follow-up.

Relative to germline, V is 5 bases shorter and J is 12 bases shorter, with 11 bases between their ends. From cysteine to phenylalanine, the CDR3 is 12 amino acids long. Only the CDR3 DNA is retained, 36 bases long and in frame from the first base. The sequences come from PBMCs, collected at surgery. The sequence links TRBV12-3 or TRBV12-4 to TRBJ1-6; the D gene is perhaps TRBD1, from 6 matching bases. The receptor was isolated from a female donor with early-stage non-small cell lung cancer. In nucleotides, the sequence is TGTGCCAGCAGTCCACAGGGTTTACCCCTCCACTTT. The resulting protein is CASSPQGLPLHF.